Listed below are T cell receptor beta chains from one sample, sequenced in a study of shared clonotypes between healthy human individuals. Profiled with immunoSEQ multiplex PCR; TCRdb holds only in-frame clones, not every one. The profile shows approximately 1.9 million clones, 90% to 95% of them singletons. Sample: naive CD8+ T cells from PBMCs. These receptors were obtained from a man aged 18 to 29 in good health. Some clones in this sample may be carry-over from other donors' samples. Each CDR3 is given with its conserved first and last residue. Each record gives: clone size, D gene, J gene, CDR3 length, V gene, CDR3 DNA, CDR3 protein. D genes are given only for firm matches. Not every row has a clone size; where given, it reads once, few, many or a size class.

abundance: NA; d_gene: NA; j_gene: TRBJ2-2; len: 14; v_gene: TRBV11-3; CDR3nt: TGTGCCAGCAGCTCGGACAGAAACACCGGGGAGCTGTTTTTT; CDR3aa: CASSSDRNTGELFF
abundance: NA; d_gene: TRBD2; j_gene: TRBJ2-7; len: 13; v_gene: TRBV7-6; CDR3nt: TGTGCCAGCAGCTTAGGCGGGAGGGAGGAGCAGTACTTC; CDR3aa: CASSLGGREEQYF
abundance: NA; d_gene: NA; j_gene: TRBJ2-7; len: 12; v_gene: TRBV21-1; CDR3nt: TGTGCCAGCAGCCCTCGCGGATCCGAGCAGTACTTC; CDR3aa: CASSPRGSEQYF
abundance: NA; d_gene: TRBD1; j_gene: TRBJ2-7; len: 15; v_gene: TRBV7-9; CDR3nt: TGTGCCAGCAGCCAGGACAGGGGGCCACCCTACGAGCAGTACTTC; CDR3aa: CASSQDRGPPYEQYF
abundance: NA; d_gene: TRBD2; j_gene: TRBJ2-1; len: 16; v_gene: TRBV2; CDR3nt: TGTGCCAGCAGTGAGTTTCGCGGGAGACTCTACAATGAGCAGTTCTTC; CDR3aa: CASSEFRGRLYNEQFF
abundance: NA; d_gene: NA; j_gene: TRBJ2-3; len: 13; v_gene: TRBV19; CDR3nt: TGTGCCAGTAGTCCCCGGGACAAGGATACGCAGTATTTT; CDR3aa: CASSPRDKDTQYF
abundance: NA; d_gene: TRBD1; j_gene: TRBJ2-1; len: 14; v_gene: TRBV29-1; CDR3nt: TGCAGCGTCGAGACAGGGGATTTCTACAATGAGCAGTTCTTC; CDR3aa: CSVETGDFYNEQFF
abundance: NA; d_gene: TRBD1; j_gene: TRBJ1-2; len: 15; v_gene: TRBV27; CDR3nt: TGTGCCAGCAGTTTGAGGACAGGGGGCAGCTATGGCTACACCTTC; CDR3aa: CASSLRTGGSYGYTF
abundance: once; d_gene: TRBD1; j_gene: TRBJ1-4; len: 15; v_gene: TRBV9; CDR3nt: TGTGCCAGCAGCGAGGGGACAGGGGGCGTTGAAAAACTGTTTTTT; CDR3aa: CASSEGTGGVEKLFF
abundance: NA; d_gene: NA; j_gene: TRBJ2-1; len: 14; v_gene: TRBV9; CDR3nt: TGTGCCAGCAGCCCCCGGGGGGCGGACAATGAGCAGTTCTTC; CDR3aa: CASSPRGADNEQFF